This note documents a single TCR beta chain sequence. As yet, its antigen is unknown. This record comes from a study of T cell responses to AZD1222 COVID-19 vaccine. Study context: Second doses at about 4 or about 12 weeks were pooled. Findings of the study overall: Per reports, nearly half of all spike-specific TCRs target regions that are unmutated in variants. Clonal diversity was possibly underestimated; the donors were predominantly white British and more often female.

Measured with immunoSEQ multiplex PCR; TCRdb has only the in-frame clones, and not every one. Altogether about 100,000 clones are present, 70% to 90% being singletons, with the ten largest covering 1.4%. The sequence was collected from an adult in good health. The material was peripheral blood, obtained on day 0 of AZD1222 vaccination.

Here the CDR3 DNA reads TGTGCCAGCAGTCTTTCACAGGGGGAGCCCCAGCATTTT. It specifies CASSLSQGEPQHF. The chain employs TRBV12-3 or TRBV12-4 and TRBJ1-5; 8 bases are shared with TRBD1. The CDR3 sequence is 13 residues long. Losses at the gene ends were 5 bases for V and 8 bases for J; bases not matched to a gene: 5.